A selection of T cell receptor beta chains follows, all from one sample in a study of T cell repertoires in cytomegalovirus infection. In TCRdb, the reads were re-called with MiXCR into one record per CDR3 protein. This table has 150,000 to 200,000 distinct CDR3 sequences, over 13% appearing once. Sequences were obtained from PBMCs. These receptors were obtained from a human donor in good health (CMV status not recorded). Some clones in this sample may be carry-over from other donors' samples. CDR3s include the opening cysteine and the closing phenylalanine or tryptophan. Fields, in order: clone size, D gene, V gene, J gene, CDR3 DNA, CDR3 protein. D genes are given only for firm matches. Only some rows state a clone size, as once, few, many or a class for expanded clones.

clone_size: many; d_call: -; v_call: TRBV27; j_call: TRBJ2-1; cdr3_nt: TGTGCCAGCAGCAGACCTCAGGGTCCTGAGCAGTTCTTC; cdr3_aa: CASSRPQGPEQFF
clone_size: many; d_call: -; v_call: TRBV7-3; j_call: TRBJ2-3; cdr3_nt: TGTGCCAGCAGCTTAAGTTCAGTGACAGATACGCAGTATTTT; cdr3_aa: CASSLSSVTDTQYF
clone_size: -; d_call: -; v_call: TRBV12-3/TRBV12-4; j_call: TRBJ2-1; cdr3_nt: TGTGCCAGCACCCCTATGACGTACAATGAGCAGTTCTTC; cdr3_aa: CASTPMTYNEQFF
clone_size: few; d_call: TRBD1; v_call: TRBV28; j_call: TRBJ1-2; cdr3_nt: TGTGCCAGCAGTTCACCAGGGGGCGCGGGCTATGGCTACACCTTC; cdr3_aa: CASSSPGGAGYGYTF
clone_size: -; d_call: TRBD1; v_call: TRBV18; j_call: TRBJ1-4; cdr3_nt: TGTGCCAGCTCACCACCGCCGGGACAGGGTAATGAAAAACTGTTTTTT; cdr3_aa: CASSPPPGQGNEKLFF
clone_size: -; d_call: -; v_call: TRBV2; j_call: TRBJ1-1; cdr3_nt: TGTGCCAGCCCCTCCCGACGGGGGGGTCACACTGAAGCTTTCTTT; cdr3_aa: CASPSRRGGHTEAFF
clone_size: few; d_call: -; v_call: TRBV18; j_call: TRBJ2-2; cdr3_nt: TGTGCCAGCTCTCCCCAACTGACTACCACGTCCGGGGAGCTGTTTTTT; cdr3_aa: CASSPQLTTTSGELFF
clone_size: many; d_call: TRBD1; v_call: TRBV29-1; j_call: TRBJ1-1; cdr3_nt: TGCAGCGTTGAGAAGGGACAGGGGATGAACACTGAAGCTTTCTTT; cdr3_aa: CSVEKGQGMNTEAFF
clone_size: -; d_call: TRBD1; v_call: TRBV6-5; j_call: TRBJ2-2; cdr3_nt: TGTGCCAGCAGAAACAGGGGGCAGATCGGGGAGCTGTTTTTT; cdr3_aa: CASRNRGQIGELFF
clone_size: few; d_call: TRBD1; v_call: TRBV5-1; j_call: TRBJ1-1; cdr3_nt: TGCGCCAGCAGCTCAAAACCGGGACAGAGAATCGAAGCTTTCTTT; cdr3_aa: CASSSKPGQRIEAFF
clone_size: -; d_call: TRBD1; v_call: TRBV2; j_call: TRBJ1-1; cdr3_nt: TGTGCCAGCAGTGAGTGGGGCCCGACAGGGGTTCGGACTGAAGCTTTCTTT; cdr3_aa: CASSEWGPTGVRTEAFF
clone_size: few; d_call: TRBD1; v_call: TRBV19; j_call: TRBJ1-5; cdr3_nt: TGTGCCAGTAGACCCCGGGACAGCTCCTTTGAGCCCCAGCATTTT; cdr3_aa: CASRPRDSSFEPQHF
clone_size: -; d_call: TRBD1; v_call: TRBV25-1; j_call: TRBJ1-2; cdr3_nt: TGTGCCAGCAGTGCCCGGGACAGGGTCCTCGGAGGCTACACCTTC; cdr3_aa: CASSARDRVLGGYTF
clone_size: many; d_call: TRBD2; v_call: TRBV7-9; j_call: TRBJ2-1; cdr3_nt: TGTGCCAGCAGCTCCGGAACTAGCGGGGGGTACAATGAGCAGTTCTTC; cdr3_aa: CASSSGTSGGYNEQFF
clone_size: many; d_call: TRBD1; v_call: TRBV29-1; j_call: TRBJ2-7; cdr3_nt: TGCAGCGTTAACAGGGGTGGCCTCTACGAGCAGTACTTC; cdr3_aa: CSVNRGGLYEQYF
clone_size: many; d_call: -; v_call: TRBV12-3/TRBV12-4; j_call: TRBJ2-3; cdr3_nt: TGTGCCAGCAGTTTGGGCCCCGTGGGGCGCACAGATACGCAGTATTTT; cdr3_aa: CASSLGPVGRTDTQYF
clone_size: many; d_call: TRBD2; v_call: TRBV7-2; j_call: TRBJ2-2; cdr3_nt: TGTGCCAGCAGCTTTCGACTAGCGGGAGGGACCGGGGAGCTGTTTTTT; cdr3_aa: CASSFRLAGGTGELFF
clone_size: few; d_call: TRBD1; v_call: TRBV29-1; j_call: TRBJ2-7; cdr3_nt: TGCAGCGTTGAAGCCCCCGGGACAGAGTTCTACGAGCAGTACTTC; cdr3_aa: CSVEAPGTEFYEQYF
clone_size: many; d_call: -; v_call: TRBV4-3; j_call: TRBJ2-2; cdr3_nt: TGCGCCAGCAGCCAAAGGCTAGCTGAAACGCCAGGGGAGCTGTTTTTT; cdr3_aa: CASSQRLAETPGELFF
clone_size: many; d_call: TRBD1; v_call: TRBV7-9; j_call: TRBJ1-1; cdr3_nt: TGTGCCAGCAGCTCCAACAGGGGGGGGAACACTGAAGCTTTCTTT; cdr3_aa: CASSSNRGGNTEAFF
clone_size: many; d_call: TRBD1; v_call: TRBV28; j_call: TRBJ1-5; cdr3_nt: TGTGCCAGCAGCCCAATAGACAGGGGAAATCAGCCCCAGCATTTT; cdr3_aa: CASSPIDRGNQPQHF
clone_size: few; d_call: -; v_call: TRBV5-5; j_call: TRBJ2-5; cdr3_nt: TGTGCCAGCAGCTTGGCCTCCCGAGGGGAGACCCAGTACTTC; cdr3_aa: CASSLASRGETQYF
clone_size: few; d_call: TRBD1; v_call: TRBV19; j_call: TRBJ2-7; cdr3_nt: TGTGCCAGCCGTAGGACAGGGACAAGCGAGCAGTACTTC; cdr3_aa: CASRRTGTSEQYF
clone_size: -; d_call: -; v_call: TRBV29-1; j_call: TRBJ2-5; cdr3_nt: TGCAGCGTTGAAAAAACGAGGAGACAAGAGACCCAGTACTTC; cdr3_aa: CSVEKTRRQETQYF
clone_size: -; d_call: TRBD1; v_call: TRBV4-3; j_call: TRBJ1-4; cdr3_nt: TGCGCCAGCAGCCAAGGGGACAGTAGTGACGCAACTAATGAAAAACTGTTTTTT; cdr3_aa: CASSQGDSSDATNEKLFF
clone_size: many; d_call: TRBD1; v_call: TRBV28; j_call: TRBJ2-7; cdr3_nt: TGTGCCAGCGTTTCAGGGGGCTACGAGCAGTACTTC; cdr3_aa: CASVSGGYEQYF
clone_size: few; d_call: TRBD2; v_call: TRBV2; j_call: TRBJ2-3; cdr3_nt: TGTGCCAGCAAAAGAGCGGGACTAAGCACAGATACGCAGTATTTT; cdr3_aa: CASKRAGLSTDTQYF
clone_size: -; d_call: TRBD2; v_call: TRBV6-2/TRBV6-3; j_call: TRBJ2-5; cdr3_nt: TGTGCCAGCAGCCACGGGACTAGCCGAGAGACCCAGTACTTC; cdr3_aa: CASSHGTSRETQYF
clone_size: few; d_call: TRBD1; v_call: TRBV6-2/TRBV6-3; j_call: TRBJ2-3; cdr3_nt: TGTGCCAGCAGTAGGAGACCACAGGGGAGCACAGATACGCAGTATTTT; cdr3_aa: CASSRRPQGSTDTQYF
clone_size: -; d_call: -; v_call: TRBV2; j_call: TRBJ1-1; cdr3_nt: TGTGCCAGCAGGCGGGGTTCCACTGAAGCTTTCTTT; cdr3_aa: CASRRGSTEAFF
clone_size: -; d_call: -; v_call: TRBV28; j_call: TRBJ1-2; cdr3_nt: TGTGCCAGCAGCCCCGGACGGTTAGACTATGGCTACACCTTC; cdr3_aa: CASSPGRLDYGYTF
clone_size: many; d_call: -; v_call: TRBV19; j_call: TRBJ2-1; cdr3_nt: TGTGCCAGTAGTATGATGGGCCCTCAGGCAGGGGCAACCTACAATGAGCAGTTCTTC; cdr3_aa: CASSMMGPQAGATYNEQFF
clone_size: -; d_call: TRBD2; v_call: TRBV20-1; j_call: TRBJ2-7; cdr3_nt: TGCAGTGCTAGAGATCAGAGCGGGACCCTCTACGAGCAGTACTTC; cdr3_aa: CSARDQSGTLYEQYF
clone_size: many; d_call: TRBD2; v_call: TRBV19; j_call: TRBJ2-3; cdr3_nt: TGTGCCAGTAGTAGAAACCCTAGCGGGGGGTATGACACGCAGTATTTT; cdr3_aa: CASSRNPSGGYDTQYF
clone_size: -; d_call: -; v_call: TRBV5-1; j_call: TRBJ1-2; cdr3_nt: TGCGCCAGCAGCTTGGGGGGAACTGGCTACACCTTC; cdr3_aa: CASSLGGTGYTF
clone_size: many; d_call: TRBD1; v_call: TRBV7-2; j_call: TRBJ1-5; cdr3_nt: TGTGCCAGCAGCTTAACAGGGGTCGATCAGCCCCAGCATTTT; cdr3_aa: CASSLTGVDQPQHF
clone_size: many; d_call: -; v_call: TRBV28; j_call: TRBJ2-2; cdr3_nt: TGTGCCAGCAGTTTATCCGGGGGTAGGAACACCGGGGAGCTGTTTTTT; cdr3_aa: CASSLSGGRNTGELFF
clone_size: many; d_call: -; v_call: TRBV7-2; j_call: TRBJ2-3; cdr3_nt: TGTGCCAGCAGCTTATATATCGAGGGGGGAGTTTTTCCAGATACGCAGTATTTT; cdr3_aa: CASSLYIEGGVFPDTQYF